This TCR beta chain was profiled in a study of CD8 T cells in ankylosing spondylitis (dated by TCRdb to the late 2010s). At the level of the whole study: T cell receptor beta repertoires were profiled in healthy donors and ankylosing spondylitis patients so that disease-linked TCR variants could be found. In total, the full study cohort was made up of approximately 99 healthy donors and approximately 27 ankylosing spondylitis patients. Peripheral blood was sampled, and synovial fluid was additionally collected from ankylosing spondylitis patients.

Broader findings and caveats from the paper: The disease-linked clones were reported to be significantly enriched in matched synovial fluid samples from ankylosing spondylitis patients. The disease-linked clones showed a CD8+ phenotype and occurred at relatively low frequencies in peripheral blood. A TCR beta motif made up of seven or eight highly homologous amino acid variants appeared to be characteristic of blood from ankylosing spondylitis patients. Some motif variants had previously been reported in the synovial fluid and blood of reactive arthritis patients, which suggests shared mechanisms of disease initiation.

This clonotype was seen ten or more times. No cognate antigen has been identified for it. Per-nucleotide qualities are absent, and no much larger clonotype sits a single base away. The sample was run on an Illumina HiSeq 2500. Quantitative 5'-RACE with molecular barcodes was the method used to prepare the TCR beta libraries. On the authors' methods: A new computational method, built on a probabilistic model of VDJ rearrangement, was used to identify disease-linked TCR variants. TCRdb cleaned the public reads at Q25 with fastp, built clones with MiXCR and kept in-frame beta chains. Rows matching on CDR3 protein sequence are summarized as one entry with the most common DNA and genes. In this record, the V and J calls reflect TCRdb's handling and not the investigators' own analysis. This sample comprises tens of thousands of distinct CDR3 sequences, 6% to 8% of them detected only once. The top ten constitute approximately 5% of the sample.

Synovial fluid samples were paired with blood samples taken from the same ankylosing spondylitis patients. This TCR derives from a male donor with ankylosing spondylitis. Sequencing input: synovial fluid, either unsorted or a sorted T cell fraction (not recorded which).

This receptor carries the CDR3 CASSPAGNSNQPQHF. The DNA reads as follows: TGTGCCAGCTCACCAGCAGGGAATAGCAATCAGCCCCAGCATTTT. The chain links TRBV18 with TRBJ1-5, and the D gene may be TRBD1, 5 bases matching. Relative to germline, V is 2 bases shorter and J is 0 bases shorter, with 8 bases between their ends. CDR1 KGHSH and CDR2 LQKENI are derived from the germline V gene. The CDR3 holds 15 amino acids from the cysteine to the phenylalanine. Here the CDR3 DNA is all that survives: 45 bases in frame from base 1.